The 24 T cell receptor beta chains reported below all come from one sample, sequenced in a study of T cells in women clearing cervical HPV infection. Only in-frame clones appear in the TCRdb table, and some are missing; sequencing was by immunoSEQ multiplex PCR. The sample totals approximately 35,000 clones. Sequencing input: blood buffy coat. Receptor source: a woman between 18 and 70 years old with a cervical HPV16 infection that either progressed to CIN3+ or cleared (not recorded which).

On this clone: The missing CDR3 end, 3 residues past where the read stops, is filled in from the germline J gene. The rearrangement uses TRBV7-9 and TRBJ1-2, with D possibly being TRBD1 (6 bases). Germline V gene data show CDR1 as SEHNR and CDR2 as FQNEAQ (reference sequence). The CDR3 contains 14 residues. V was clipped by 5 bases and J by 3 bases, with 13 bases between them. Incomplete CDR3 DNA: TGTGCCAGCAGCGGGGGCAGTGGGGACTATGGC. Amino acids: CASSGGSGDYG. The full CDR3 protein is CASSGGSGDYGYTF. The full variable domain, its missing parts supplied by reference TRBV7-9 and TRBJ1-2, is DTGVSQNPRHKITKRGQNVTFRCDPISEHNRLYWYRQTLGQGPEFLTYFQNEAQLEKSRLLSDRFSAERPKGSFSTLEIQRTEQGDSAMYLCASSGGSGDYGYTFGSGTRLTVV.

The sequenced CDR3 bases are TGTGCCAGCAGCTTAGAAAGGGGCGGGGGGAATGAC. It translates to CASSLERGGGND. The entire CDR3 protein reads CASSLERGGGNDYTF. The chain links TRBV7-8 to TRBJ1-2, with a weak D call TRBD1 (5 bases). Read sequence stops 3 residues before the CDR3 end, and the germline J gene provides the missing end. The germline V gene has CDR1 SGHVS and CDR2 FQNEAQ. The CDR3 runs 15 residues.

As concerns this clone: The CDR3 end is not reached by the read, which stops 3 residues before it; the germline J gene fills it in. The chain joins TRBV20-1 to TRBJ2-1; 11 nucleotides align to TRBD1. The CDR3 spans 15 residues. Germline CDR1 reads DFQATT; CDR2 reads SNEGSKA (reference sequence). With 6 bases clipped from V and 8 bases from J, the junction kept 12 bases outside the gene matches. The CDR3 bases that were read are TGCAGTGCCCATGCCGGGACAGGGGGATCTGATGAG. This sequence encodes CSAHAGTGGSDE. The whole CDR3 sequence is CSAHAGTGGSDEQFF.

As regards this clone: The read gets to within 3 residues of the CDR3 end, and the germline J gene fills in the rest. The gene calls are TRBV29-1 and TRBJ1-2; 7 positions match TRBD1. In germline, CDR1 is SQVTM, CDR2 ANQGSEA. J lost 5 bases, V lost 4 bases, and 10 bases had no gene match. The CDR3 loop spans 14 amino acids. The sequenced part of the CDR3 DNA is TGCAGCGTTGCAAAGGGGGCCTATAGGTATGGC. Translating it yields CSVAKGAYRYG. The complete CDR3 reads CSVAKGAYRYGYTF.

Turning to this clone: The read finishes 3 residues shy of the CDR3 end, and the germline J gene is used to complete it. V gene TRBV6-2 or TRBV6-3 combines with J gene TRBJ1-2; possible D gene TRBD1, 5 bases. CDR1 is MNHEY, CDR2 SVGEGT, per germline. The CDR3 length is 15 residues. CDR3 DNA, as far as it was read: TGTGCCAGCACCCAAGGGACTAGCGGCACAGATACC. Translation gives CASTQGTSGTDT. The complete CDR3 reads CASTQGTSGTDTYTF.

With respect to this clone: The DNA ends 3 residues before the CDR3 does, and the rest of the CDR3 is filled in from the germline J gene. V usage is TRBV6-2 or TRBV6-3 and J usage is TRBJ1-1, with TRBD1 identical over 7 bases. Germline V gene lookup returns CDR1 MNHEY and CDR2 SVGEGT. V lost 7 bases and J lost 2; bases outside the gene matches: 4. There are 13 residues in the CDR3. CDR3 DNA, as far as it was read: TGTGCCAGCATACACAGGGGTAACACTGAA. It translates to CASIHRGNTE. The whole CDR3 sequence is CASIHRGNTEAFF.

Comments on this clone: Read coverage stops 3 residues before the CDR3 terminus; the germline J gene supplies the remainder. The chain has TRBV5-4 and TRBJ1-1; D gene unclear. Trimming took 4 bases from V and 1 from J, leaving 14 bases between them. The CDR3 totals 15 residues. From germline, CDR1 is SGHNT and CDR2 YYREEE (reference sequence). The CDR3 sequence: CASSPKTQENTEAFF. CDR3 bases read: TGTGCCAGCAGCCCGAAGACACAAGAGAACACTGAA. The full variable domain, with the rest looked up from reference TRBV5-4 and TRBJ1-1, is ETGVTQSPTHLIKTRGQQVTLRCSSQSGHNTVSWYQQALGQGPQFIFQYYREEENGRGNFPPRFSGLQFPNYSSELNVNALELDDSALYLCASSPKTQENTEAFFGQGTRLTVV.

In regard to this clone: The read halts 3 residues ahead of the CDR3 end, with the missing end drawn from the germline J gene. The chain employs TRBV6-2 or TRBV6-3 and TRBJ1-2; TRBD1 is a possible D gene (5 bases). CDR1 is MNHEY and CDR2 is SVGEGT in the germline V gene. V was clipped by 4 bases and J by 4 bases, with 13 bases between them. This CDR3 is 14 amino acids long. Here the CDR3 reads CASSWPGLRYGYTF. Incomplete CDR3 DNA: TGTGCCAGCAGTTGGCCGGGACTGCGCTATGGC.

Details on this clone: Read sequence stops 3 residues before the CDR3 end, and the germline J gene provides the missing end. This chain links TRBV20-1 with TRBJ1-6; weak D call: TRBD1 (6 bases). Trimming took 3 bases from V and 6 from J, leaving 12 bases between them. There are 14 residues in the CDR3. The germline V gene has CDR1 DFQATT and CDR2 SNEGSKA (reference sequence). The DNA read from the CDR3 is TGCAGTGCTAGTGAAGGACAGCCTAATTCACCC. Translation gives CSASEGQPNSP. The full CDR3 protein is CSASEGQPNSPLHF.

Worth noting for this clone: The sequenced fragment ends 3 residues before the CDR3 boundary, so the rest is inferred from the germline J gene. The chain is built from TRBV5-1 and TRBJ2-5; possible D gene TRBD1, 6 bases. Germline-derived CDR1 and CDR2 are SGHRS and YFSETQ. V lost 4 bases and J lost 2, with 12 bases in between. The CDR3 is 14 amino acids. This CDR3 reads CASSARTDQETQYF. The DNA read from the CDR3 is TGCGCCAGCAGCGCTAGGACAGATCAAGAGACC. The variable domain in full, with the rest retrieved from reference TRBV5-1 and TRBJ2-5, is KAGVTQTPRYLIKTRGQQVTLSCSPISGHRSVSWYQQTPGQGLQFLFEYFSETQRNKGNFPGRFSGRQFSNSRSEMNVSTLELGDSALYLCASSARTDQETQYFGPGTRLLVL.

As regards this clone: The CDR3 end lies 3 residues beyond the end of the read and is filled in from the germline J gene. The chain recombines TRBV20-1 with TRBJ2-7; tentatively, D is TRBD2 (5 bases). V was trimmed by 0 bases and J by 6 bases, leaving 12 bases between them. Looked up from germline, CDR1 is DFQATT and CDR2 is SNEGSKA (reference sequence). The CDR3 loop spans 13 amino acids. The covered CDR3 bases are TGCAGTGCTAGAGAGTATCGGGGTCGCGAG. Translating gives CSAREYRGRE. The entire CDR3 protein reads CSAREYRGREQYF.

The CDR3 region is CASSNSIAGSTYEQYF. CDR3 bases read: TGTGCCAGCAGTAACAGCATAGCGGGGAGTACCTACGAG. The chain recombines TRBV28 with TRBJ2-7; 8 positions agree with TRBD2. The read falls 3 residues short of the CDR3 end, and the missing part is taken from the germline J gene. V shed 5 bases, J shed 2 bases, and the junction held 11 bases outside the gene matches. CDR1 and CDR2 (germline): MDHEN, SYDVKM. The CDR3 covers 16 residues.

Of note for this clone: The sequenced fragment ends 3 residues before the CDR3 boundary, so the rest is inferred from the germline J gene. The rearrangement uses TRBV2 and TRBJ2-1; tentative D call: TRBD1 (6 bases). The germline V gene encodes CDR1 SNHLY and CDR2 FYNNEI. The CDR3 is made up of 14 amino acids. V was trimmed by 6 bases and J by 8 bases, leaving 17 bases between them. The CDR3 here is CASRGPQGDYEQFF. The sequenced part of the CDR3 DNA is TGTGCCAGCAGGGGACCACAGGGCGACTATGAG.

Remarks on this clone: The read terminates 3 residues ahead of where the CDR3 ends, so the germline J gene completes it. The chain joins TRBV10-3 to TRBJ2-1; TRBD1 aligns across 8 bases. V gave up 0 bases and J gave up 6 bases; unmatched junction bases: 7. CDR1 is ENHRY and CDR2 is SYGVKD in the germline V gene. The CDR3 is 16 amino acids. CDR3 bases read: TGTGCCATCAGTGAGTCGGGGACAGGTAACCGCAATGAG. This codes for CAISESGTGNRNE. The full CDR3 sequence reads CAISESGTGNRNEQFF.

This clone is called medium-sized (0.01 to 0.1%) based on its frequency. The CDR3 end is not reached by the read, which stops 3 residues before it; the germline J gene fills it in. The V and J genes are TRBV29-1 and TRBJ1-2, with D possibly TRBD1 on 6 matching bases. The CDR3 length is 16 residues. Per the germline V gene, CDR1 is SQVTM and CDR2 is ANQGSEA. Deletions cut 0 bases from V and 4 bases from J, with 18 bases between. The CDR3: CSVEDPRGGGLYGYTF. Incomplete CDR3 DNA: TGCAGCGTTGAAGATCCACGTGGGGGGGGGCTCTATGGC.

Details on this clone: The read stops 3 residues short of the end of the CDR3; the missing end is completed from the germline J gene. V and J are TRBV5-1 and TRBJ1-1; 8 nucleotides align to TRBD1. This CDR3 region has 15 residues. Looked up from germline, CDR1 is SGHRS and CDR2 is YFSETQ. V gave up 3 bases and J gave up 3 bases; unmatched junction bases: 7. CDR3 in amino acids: CASSSEGQGYTEAFF. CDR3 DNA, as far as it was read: TGCGCCAGCAGCTCAGAAGGACAGGGTTACACTGAA. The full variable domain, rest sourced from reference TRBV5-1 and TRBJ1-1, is KAGVTQTPRYLIKTRGQQVTLSCSPISGHRSVSWYQQTPGQGLQFLFEYFSETQRNKGNFPGRFSGRQFSNSRSEMNVSTLELGDSALYLCASSSEGQGYTEAFFGQGTRLTVV.

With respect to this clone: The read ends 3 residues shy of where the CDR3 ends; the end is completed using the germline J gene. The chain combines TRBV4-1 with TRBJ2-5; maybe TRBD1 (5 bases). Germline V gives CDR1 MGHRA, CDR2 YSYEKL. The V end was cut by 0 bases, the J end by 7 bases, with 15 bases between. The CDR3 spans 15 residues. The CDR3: CASSQDPGRAGTQYF. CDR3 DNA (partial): TGCGCCAGCAGCCAAGATCCCGGCAGGGCCGGGACC.

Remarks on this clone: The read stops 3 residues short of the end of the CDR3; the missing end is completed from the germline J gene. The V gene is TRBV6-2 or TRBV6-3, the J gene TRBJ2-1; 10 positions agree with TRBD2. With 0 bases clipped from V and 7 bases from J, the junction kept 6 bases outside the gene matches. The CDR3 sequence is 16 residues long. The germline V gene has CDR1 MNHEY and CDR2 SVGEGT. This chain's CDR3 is CASSYSIKLAGNEQFF. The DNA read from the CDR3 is TGTGCCAGCAGTTACTCGATAAAACTAGCGGGGAATGAG.

CDR3 DNA (partial): TGCGCCAGCAGTCAATCGGTTAGAGACTTCCCTGAGGAGACC. Translating gives CASSQSVRDFPEET. The CDR3 as a whole reads CASSQSVRDFPEETQYF. The genes are TRBV23-1 and TRBJ2-5; D is unclear. The CDR3 end falls 3 residues outside the read, so it is completed with the germline J gene. TRBV23-1 is given ORF status, its function remaining uncertain. The CDR3 contains 17 residues. With 0 bases removed from V and 5 bases from J, the gap between germline ends came to 19 bases.

This CDR3 is CASHRESNEKLFF. The part of the CDR3 DNA that was read is TGTGCCAGCCACAGGGAGTCTAATGAAAAA. This sequence joins TRBV19 and TRBJ1-4; TRBD1 is a possible D gene (6 bases). The CDR3 end is not reached by the read, which stops 3 residues before it; the germline J gene fills it in. V was shortened by 9 bases and J by 3 bases, with 11 bases between the two germline ends. Germline values: CDR1 LNHDA, CDR2 SQIVND (reference sequence). The CDR3 spans 13 residues.

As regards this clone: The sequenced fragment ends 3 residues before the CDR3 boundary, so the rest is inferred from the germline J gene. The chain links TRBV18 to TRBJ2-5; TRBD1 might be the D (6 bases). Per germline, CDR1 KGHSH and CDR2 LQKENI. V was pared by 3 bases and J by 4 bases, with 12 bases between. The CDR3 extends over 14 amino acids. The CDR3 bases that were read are TGTGCCAGCTCACCTTCGACAGGTACAGAGACC. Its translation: CASSPSTGTET. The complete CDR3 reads CASSPSTGTETQYF.

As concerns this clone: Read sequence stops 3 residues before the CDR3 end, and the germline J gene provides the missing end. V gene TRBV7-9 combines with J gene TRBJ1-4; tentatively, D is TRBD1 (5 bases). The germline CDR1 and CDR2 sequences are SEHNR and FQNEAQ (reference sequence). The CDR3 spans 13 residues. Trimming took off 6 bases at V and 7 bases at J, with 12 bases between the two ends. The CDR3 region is CASRRGSFEKLFF. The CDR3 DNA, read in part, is TGTGCCAGCAGACGGGGGTCGTTTGAAAAA.

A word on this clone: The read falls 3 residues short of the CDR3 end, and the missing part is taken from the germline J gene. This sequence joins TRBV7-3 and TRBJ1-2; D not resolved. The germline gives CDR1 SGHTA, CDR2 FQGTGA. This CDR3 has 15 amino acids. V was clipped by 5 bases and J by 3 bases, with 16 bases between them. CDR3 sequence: CASSPSPTAHYGYTF. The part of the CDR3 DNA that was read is TGTGCCAGCAGCCCCTCCCCCACTGCGCACTATGGC.

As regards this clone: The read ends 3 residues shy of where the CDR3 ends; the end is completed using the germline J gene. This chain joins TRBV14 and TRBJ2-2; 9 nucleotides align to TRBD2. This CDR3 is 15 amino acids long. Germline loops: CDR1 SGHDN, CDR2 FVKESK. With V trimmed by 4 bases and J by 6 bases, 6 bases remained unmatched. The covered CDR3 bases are TGTGCCAGCAGCCTATTAGCGGGAGTCCCCGGGGAG. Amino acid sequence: CASSLLAGVPGE. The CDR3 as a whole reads CASSLLAGVPGELFF.